A single sample gave rise to the 20 T cell receptor beta chains below, sequenced in a study of long-term antiretroviral therapy in people with HIV. The assay used was immunoSEQ (version v3.0), run at survey level. TCRdb's copy holds only in-frame clones and misses some; the assay was immunoSEQ multiplex PCR. The table has approximately 28,000 clones, approximately 81% seen once. The material sequenced was unsorted PBMCs, taken approximately 4.8 years after starting antiretroviral therapy. The receptors here all came from a man in his forties or fifties with HIV.

V gene TRBV27 combines with J gene TRBJ2-2; no firm D call. The ends were cut back, 5 bases at V and 6 bases at J, with 13 bases in the middle. This CDR3 contains 14 residues. Germline assignment: CDR1 MNHEY and CDR2 SMNVEV (reference sequence). CDR3 coding DNA: TGTGCCAGCAGTCCTGCGAGTTTCGCCGGGGAGCTGTTTTTT. Translation gives CASSPASFAGELFF.

This clone was observed a few times. J is TRBJ2-2 and V is TRBV4-1, with D unresolved. The CDR3 extends over 9 amino acids. The germline V gene has CDR1 MGHRA and CDR2 YSYEKL. CDR3 bases: TGCACAATCCCCGGGGAGCTGTTTTTT. Amino acid sequence: CTIPGELFF.

The genes are TRBV6-1 and TRBJ2-7; D possibly uses TRBD1 or TRBD2 (6 bases each). Germline V gene sequence: CDR1 MNHNS, CDR2 SASEGT. V was trimmed by 3 bases and J by 2 bases, leaving 14 bases between them. The CDR3 length is 15 residues. Here the CDR3 reads CASSEWGALAYEQYF. The CDR3 bases are TGTGCCAGCAGTGAGTGGGGGGCTCTTGCCTACGAGCAGTACTTC.

The rearrangement uses TRBV7-9 and TRBJ1-4; 9 bases map to TRBD1. CDR1 is SEHNR, CDR2 FQNEAQ, per germline (reference sequence). After removal of 3 bases from V and 2 bases from J, the junction contained 10 bases not matched to a gene. CDR3 length: 18 residues. In nucleotides, the CDR3 is TGTGCCAGCAGCTTGAGGGACAGGGACACGGAGACTAATGAAAAACTGTTTTTT. Its protein is CASSLRDRDTETNEKLFF.

This clone was detected only once. The chain has TRBV5-4 and TRBJ1-2; 8 bases map to TRBD1. Germline V CDR1 and CDR2: SGHNT, YYREEE (reference sequence). With V trimmed by 4 bases and J by 4 bases, 9 bases remained unmatched. The CDR3 contains 15 residues. CDR3 residues: CASSIGQGSIYGYTF. CDR3 DNA sequence: TGTGCCAGCAGCATAGGACAGGGTAGTATCTATGGCTACACCTTC.

The chain couples TRBV6-5 to TRBJ1-3; D gene unclear. The CDR3 runs to 14 residues. Per the germline V gene, CDR1 is MNHEY and CDR2 is SVGAGI. The V gene lost 7 bases and the J gene lost 0 bases, with 10 bases spanning the gap. CDR3 nucleotide sequence: TGTGCCAGCAAAGGAAGGGCCTCTGGAAACACCATATATTTT. Translating it yields CASKGRASGNTIYF.

J is TRBJ2-2 and V is TRBV5-4, with D maybe TRBD1 (6 bases). Looked up from germline, CDR1 is SGHNT and CDR2 is YYREEE (reference sequence). The CDR3 consists of 16 residues. Trimming pared 4 bases from V and 2 bases from J, leaving 15 bases between. Here the CDR3 reads CASSRPSGANTGELFF. DNA of the CDR3: TGTGCCAGCAGCCGACCTTCAGGGGCTAACACCGGGGAGCTGTTTTTT.

This chain connects TRBV28 to TRBJ2-7; 8 positions match TRBD1. V was clipped by 6 bases and J by 4 bases; unmatched bases: 8. Germline CDR1 MDHEN, CDR2 SYDVKM. The CDR3 is 14 residues long. This CDR3 is CASSRQGTTYEQYF. CDR3 nucleotide sequence: TGTGCCAGCAGCAGACAGGGGACGACATACGAGCAGTACTTC.

The chain employs TRBV28 and TRBJ1-6; the D is unclear. Trimming pared 1 base from V and 5 bases from J, leaving 21 bases between. Germline V lookup: CDR1 MDHEN, CDR2 SYDVKM. The CDR3 loop spans 19 amino acids. As DNA, the CDR3 is TGTGCCAGCAGTTTATACGGCGGCGGAAATTTAGCTAATAATTCACCCCTCCACTTT. This translates into CASSLYGGGNLANNSPLHF.

The rearrangement joins TRBV7-2 to TRBJ1-5; 11 positions match TRBD1. This CDR3 spans 15 amino acids. V shed 3 bases, J shed 7 bases, and the junction held 5 bases outside the gene matches. Per germline, CDR1 SGHTA and CDR2 FQGNSA. The CDR3 protein is CASSLGQGGPQPQHF. The CDR3 DNA follows: TGTGCCAGCAGCTTGGGACAGGGGGGCCCCCAGCCCCAGCATTTT. Drawing the rest from reference TRBV7-2 and TRBJ1-5, the complete variable domain is GAGVSQSPSNKVTEKGKDVELRCDPISGHTALYWYRQSLGQGLEFLIYFQGNSAPDKSGLPSDRFSAERTGGSVSTLTIQRTQQEDSAVYLCASSLGQGGPQPQHFGDGTRLSIL.

Turning to this clone: A read error may account for a junction end that differs from germline. The chain links TRBV7-2 to TRBJ1-2; 11 nucleotides agree with TRBD1. This CDR3 is 13 amino acids long. The germline gives CDR1 SGHTA, CDR2 FQGNSA. CDR3 in DNA: TGTGCCAGCAGCTTAGGGGGGGACAGGGGGGTCGCCTTC. It yields the protein CASSLGGDRGVAF.

This clone was recorded once. This chain joins TRBV19 and TRBJ2-3; 7 bases align to TRBD1. The V segment lost 3 bases and the J segment 3 bases; nucleotides outside the gene matches: 9. Germline values: CDR1 LNHDA, CDR2 SQIVND (reference sequence). CDR3 length: 16 amino acids. CDR3 sequence reads: CASSISATGRTDTQYF. The CDR3 DNA reads as TGTGCCAGTAGTATTTCAGCGACAGGGAGAACAGATACGCAGTATTTT.

This CDR3 is CSVEDHVAGYEQYF. The CDR3 region has the DNA TGCAGCGTTGAAGACCATGTGGCCGGTTACGAGCAGTACTTC. The chain links TRBV29-1 to TRBJ2-7; D gene ambiguous. The CDR3 has 14 residues. Trimming removed 0 bases at V and 4 bases at J, with 13 bases between. Germline CDR1 reads SQVTM; CDR2 reads ANQGSEA.

The chain has TRBV6-4 and TRBJ1-1, with D perhaps TRBD1 (6 bases). This CDR3 spans 14 amino acids. Trimming removed 3 bases at V and 1 base at J, with 9 bases between. Per germline, CDR1 MRHNA and CDR2 SNTAGT. CDR3 in amino acids: CASSDSDRNTEAFF. For the CDR3, the DNA is TGTGCCAGCAGTGATTCGGACAGGAACACTGAAGCTTTCTTT.

The gene calls are TRBV14 and TRBJ1-2, with D uncertain. Trimming removed 4 bases from V and 4 bases from J, with 16 bases in between. Germline CDR1 SGHDN, CDR2 FVKESK. The CDR3 totals 15 residues. The CDR3 DNA reads TGTGCCAGCAGCCCCCTTCTCGTCGAGCCCTATGGCTACACCTTC. Protein sequence: CASSPLLVEPYGYTF.

The rearrangement joins TRBV5-4 to TRBJ1-1; D gene uncertain. Germline V gene lookup returns CDR1 SGHNT and CDR2 YYREEE (reference sequence). CDR3 length: 16 residues. Trimming pared 4 bases from V and 0 bases from J, leaving 16 bases between. This chain's CDR3 is CASSAGGSIMNTEAFF. CDR3 coding DNA: TGTGCCAGCAGCGCTGGAGGGAGTATCATGAACACTGAAGCTTTCTTT.

This chain links TRBV18 with TRBJ1-5, with 8 bases fitting TRBD1. Germline CDR1 KGHSH, CDR2 LQKENI. The CDR3 is made up of 15 amino acids. Trimming removed 4 bases from V and 5 bases from J; junction bases left unmatched: 7. DNA of the CDR3: TGTGCCAGCTCACTCGGGACAGGAGAGCATCAGCCCCAGCATTTT. It codes for CASSLGTGEHQPQHF.

The chain combines TRBV6-1 with TRBJ2-7; the match to TRBD1 covers 9 bases. The CDR3 is 18 residues long. Germline assignment: CDR1 MNHNS and CDR2 SASEGT. V was clipped by 0 bases and J by 0 bases; unmatched bases: 9. Here the CDR3 DNA reads TGTGCCAGCAGTGAAGCGCCCGCCGACAGGGGGAGCTCCTACGAGCAGTACTTC. This codes for CASSEAPADRGSSYEQYF.

The J gene is TRBJ2-3, the V gene TRBV25-1; a weak D match, TRBD1 (5 bases). V lost 1 base, J lost 0 bases, and 8 bases lay in between. Germline CDR1 reads MGHDK; CDR2 reads SYGVNS. This CDR3 spans 15 amino acids. As DNA, the CDR3 is TGTGCCAGCAGTGAATTCGGACAAAGCACAGATACGCAGTATTTT. Protein: CASSEFGQSTDTQYF.

The CDR3 bases are TGTGCCAGCAGCTTGGCGCCGAACGCCTTCAATGAGCAGTTCTTC. Protein product: CASSLAPNAFNEQFF. The chain is built from TRBV5-6 and TRBJ2-1, with unresolved D. Germline CDR1 is SGHDT and CDR2 is YYEEEE. The V and J ends lost 0 bases and 6 bases respectively, with 13 bases between them. The CDR3 spans 15 residues.